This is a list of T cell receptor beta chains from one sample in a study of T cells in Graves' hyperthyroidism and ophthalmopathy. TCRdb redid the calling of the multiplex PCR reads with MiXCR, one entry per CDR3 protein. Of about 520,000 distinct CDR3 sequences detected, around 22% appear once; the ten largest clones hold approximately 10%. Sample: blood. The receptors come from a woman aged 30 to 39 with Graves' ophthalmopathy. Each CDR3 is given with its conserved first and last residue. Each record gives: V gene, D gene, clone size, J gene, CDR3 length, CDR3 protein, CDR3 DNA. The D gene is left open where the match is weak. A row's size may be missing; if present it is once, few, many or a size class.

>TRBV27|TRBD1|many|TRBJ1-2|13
CASSFTGGTGYTF
TGTGCCAGCAGTTTTACAGGGGGGACTGGCTACACCTTC
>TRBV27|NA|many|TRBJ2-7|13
CASSSLTGIEQYF
TGTGCCAGCAGTTCCCTCACAGGGATCGAGCAGTACTTC
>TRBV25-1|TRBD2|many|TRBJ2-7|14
CASSGGGGANEQYF
TGTGCCAGCAGTGGGGGCGGGGGGGCCAACGAGCAGTACTTC
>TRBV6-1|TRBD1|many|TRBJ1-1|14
CAIRDRGFDTEAFF
TGTGCCATCCGGGACAGGGGATTCGACACTGAAGCTTTCTTT
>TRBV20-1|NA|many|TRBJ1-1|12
CSARGTPPEAFF
TGCAGTGCTAGAGGGACGCCCCCTGAAGCTTTCTTT
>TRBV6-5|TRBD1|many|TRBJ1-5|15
CASIPDRVGNQPQHF
TGTGCCAGCATCCCCGACAGGGTGGGAAATCAGCCCCAGCATTTT
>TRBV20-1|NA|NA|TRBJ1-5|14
CSARAADSNQPQHF
TGCAGTGCTAGAGCGGCGGACAGCAATCAGCCCCAGCATTTT
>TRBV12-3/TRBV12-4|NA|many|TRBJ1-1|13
CASSLGAVPEAFF
TGTGCCAGCAGCTTAGGGGCGGTCCCTGAAGCTTTCTTT
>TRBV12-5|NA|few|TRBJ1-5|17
CASGLVLSGEFNQPQHF
TGTGCTAGTGGTTTGGTACTTTCGGGGGAGTTTAATCAGCCCCAGCATTTT
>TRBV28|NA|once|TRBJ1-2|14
CASTPQGSIHGYTF
TGTGCCAGCACCCCCCAGGGTTCGATACATGGCTACACCTTC
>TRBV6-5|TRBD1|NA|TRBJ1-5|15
CASSFIQGSNQPQHF
TGTGCCAGCAGTTTTATACAGGGGAGCAATCAGCCCCAGCATTTT
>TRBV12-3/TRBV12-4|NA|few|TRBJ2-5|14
CASGRTSYQETQYF
TGTGCCAGCGGGAGGACTTCGTACCAAGAGACCCAGTACTTC
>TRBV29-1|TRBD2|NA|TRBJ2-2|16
CSAWGVSGGSTGELFF
TGCAGCGCCTGGGGGGTTAGCGGGGGTTCCACCGGGGAGCTGTTTTTT
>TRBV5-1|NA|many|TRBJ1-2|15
CASSPGTQDLPGYTF
TGCGCCAGCAGCCCCGGGACTCAAGACCTGCCGGGCTACACCTTC
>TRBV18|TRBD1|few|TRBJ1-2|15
CASSLSGGDDSGYTF
TGTGCCAGCTCACTCTCAGGGGGCGACGACTCTGGCTACACCTTC
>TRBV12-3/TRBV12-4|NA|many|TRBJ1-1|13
CASSLARDTEAFF
TGTGCCAGCAGTTTAGCCAGGGACACTGAAGCTTTCTTT
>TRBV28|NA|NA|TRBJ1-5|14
CACSWDISNQPQHF
TGTGCCTGCAGTTGGGACATCAGCAATCAGCCCCAGCATTTC
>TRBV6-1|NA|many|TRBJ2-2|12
CASTQNTGELFF
TGTGCCAGCACTCAGAACACCGGGGAGCTGTTTTTT
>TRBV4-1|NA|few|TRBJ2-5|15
CASSQVYGSGETQYF
TGCGCCAGCAGCCAAGTTTACGGTTCGGGGGAGACCCAGTACTTC
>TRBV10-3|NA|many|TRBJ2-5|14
CAISESTAQETQYF
TGTGCCATCAGTGAGTCAACAGCCCAAGAGACCCAGTACTTC
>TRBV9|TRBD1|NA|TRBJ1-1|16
CASSAGQGFGNTEAFF
TGTGCCAGCAGCGCGGGACAGGGGTTCGGGAACACTGAAGCTTTCTTT
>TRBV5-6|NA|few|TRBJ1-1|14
CASSLAQWGTEAFF
TGTGCCAGCAGCTTGGCCCAATGGGGCACTGAAGCTTTCTTT
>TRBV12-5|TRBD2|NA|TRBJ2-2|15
CASGLRLAGAGELFF
TGTGCTAGTGGTTTGCGGCTAGCGGGAGCCGGGGAGCTGTTTTTT
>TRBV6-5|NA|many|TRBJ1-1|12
CASSYSDTEAFF
TGTGCCAGCAGTTACTCCGACACTGAAGCTTTCTTT
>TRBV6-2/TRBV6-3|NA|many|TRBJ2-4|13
CASRLGGGNIQYF
TGTGCCAGCAGGCTGGGGGGCGGAAACATTCAGTACTTC
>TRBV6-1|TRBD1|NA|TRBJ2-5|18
CASSLGTGGHKYQETQYF
TGTGCCAGCAGCCTCGGGACAGGGGGCCATAAGTACCAAGAGACCCAGTACTTC
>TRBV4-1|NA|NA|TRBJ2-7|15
CASSQDTRLSYEQYF
TGCGCCAGCAGCCAAGATACAAGACTCTCCTACGAGCAGTACTTC
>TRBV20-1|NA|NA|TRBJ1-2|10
CSARMDGYTF
TGCAGTGCTAGGATGGATGGCTACACCTTC
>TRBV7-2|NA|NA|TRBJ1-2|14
CASSSREGYNGYTF
TGTGCCAGCAGCTCACGGGAGGGTTATAATGGCTACACCTTC
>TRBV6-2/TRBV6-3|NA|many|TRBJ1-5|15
CASTQRGYSNQPQHF
TGTGCCAGCACCCAAAGGGGGTACAGCAATCAGCCCCAGCATTTT
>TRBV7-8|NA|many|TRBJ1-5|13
CASSPRENQPQHF
TGTGCCAGCAGCCCTAGGGAGAATCAGCCCCAGCATTTT
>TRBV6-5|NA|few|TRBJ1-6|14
CASSYSAGNSPLHF
TGTGCCAGCAGTTACTCCGCAGGAAATTCACCCCTCCACTTT
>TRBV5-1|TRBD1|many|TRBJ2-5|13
CASSEGAHETQYF
TGCGCCAGCAGCGAGGGGGCCCACGAGACCCAGTACTTC
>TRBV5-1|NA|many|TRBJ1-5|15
CASSLAGRANQPQHF
TGCGCCAGCAGCTTGGCCGGTAGGGCCAATCAGCCCCAGCATTTT
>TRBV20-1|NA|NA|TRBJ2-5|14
CSAPRGGGEETQYF
TGCAGTGCTCCCCGGGGAGGGGGGGAAGAGACCCAGTACTTC
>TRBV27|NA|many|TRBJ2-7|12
CASSFRGQEQYF
TGTGCCAGCAGTTTCCGGGGGCAAGAGCAGTACTTC
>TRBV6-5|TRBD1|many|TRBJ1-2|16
CASSYSTPGTGNGYTF
TGTGCCAGCAGTTACTCGACTCCGGGGACAGGGAACGGCTACACCTTC
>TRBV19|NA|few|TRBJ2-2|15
CASSMGQTNTGELFF
TGTGCCAGTAGTATGGGCCAAACGAACACCGGGGAGCTGTTTTTT
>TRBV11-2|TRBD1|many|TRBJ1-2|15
CASSPVVTGDYGYTF
TGTGCCAGCTCGCCCGTAGTGACAGGGGACTATGGCTACACCTTC
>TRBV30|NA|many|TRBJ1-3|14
CALQGSYSGNTIYF
TGTGCCCTACAGGGTTCTTACTCTGGAAACACCATATATTTT
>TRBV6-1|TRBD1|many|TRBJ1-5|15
CASSEQGQGGQPQHF
TGTGCCAGCAGTGAACAGGGACAGGGTGGTCAGCCCCAGCATTTT